The clone carrying this T cell receptor (beta chain) was recorded a few times. This specimen belongs to a study of CD8+ T cells in alopecia areata. Background on the study: For 6 to 18 months, tofacitinib was taken, and 6 months off drug followed.

RNA extraction was followed by reverse transcription into cDNA, which acted as the sequencing template. Using immunoSEQ multiplex PCR, the repertoire was profiled, and TCRdb retains in-frame clones only, with some absent. The data contain about 160,000 clones, approximately 65% of them singletons. Treatment denoted: oral pan-JAK inhibitor, 5-10 mg twice daily. The sequences come from CD4+ T cells sorted from blood, collected at week 4, from a patient treated with tofacitinib. This sequence originates from a human donor with alopecia areata.

The CDR3 sequence is CAAKQGTTYTGELFF. CDR3 DNA: TGTGCCGCCAAACAGGGGACTACTTACACCGGGGAGCTGTTTTTT. This chain uses TRBV6-5 with TRBJ2-2, with D perhaps assigned TRBD1 or TRBD2 (7 bases each). Trimming cost V 11 bases and J 3 bases, with 19 bases left between them. From germline, CDR1 is MNHEY and CDR2 SVGAGI. The CDR3 covers 15 residues.